A selection of T cell receptor beta chains follows, all from one sample in a study of yellow fever vaccine responses in identical twins. In TCRdb, the RT-PCR reads were re-called with MiXCR into one record per CDR3 protein. The repertoire holds 25,000 or so distinct CDR3 sequences, with around 77% as singletons. The sequences come from T cells from blood (PBMCs), unsorted or a sorted subset (not recorded which), collected before or after yellow fever vaccination (not recorded which). All receptors come from a woman aged 18-29 years who received the yellow fever vaccine. Each CDR3 is given with its conserved first and last residue. The D gene is left open where the match is weak. Expanded clones get a size class; other rows say once, few or many, or leave the size out.

>NA|NA|TRBV12-3/TRBV12-4|TRBJ2-1
CASRNNEQFF
TGTGCCAGCAGGAACAATGAGCAGTTCTTC
>NA|NA|TRBV10-1|TRBJ1-1
CASSGGRETEAFF
TGCGCCAGCAGTGGCGGCAGGGAAACTGAAGCTTTCTTT
>TRBD1|NA|TRBV6-2/TRBV6-3|TRBJ1-5
CASSSDDRGGNQPQHF
TGTGCCAGCAGTTCCGACGACAGGGGGGGCAATCAGCCCCAGCATTTT
>NA|NA|TRBV19|TRBJ2-3
CAPLPATQYF
TGTGCCCCTCTGCCGGCTACGCAGTATTTT
>NA|NA|TRBV6-1|TRBJ1-1
CASMELLSRDTEAFF
TGTGCCAGCATGGAGCTTCTTTCTAGGGACACTGAAGCTTTCTTT
>NA|NA|TRBV15|TRBJ2-3
CATSREDAVRTDTQYF
TGTGCCACCAGCAGAGAAGACGCGGTGCGGACAGATACGCAGTATTTT
>TRBD2|NA|TRBV29-1|TRBJ2-1
CSVESLSGRDNEQFF
TGCAGCGTTGAGTCCCTGAGCGGGAGGGACAATGAGCAGTTCTTC
>NA|NA|TRBV28|TRBJ2-1
CASSRWSERDEQFF
TGTGCCAGCAGCAGATGGTCGGAGCGGGATGAGCAGTTCTTC
>NA|NA|TRBV7-6|TRBJ1-4
CASSLVGGDEKLFF
TGTGCCAGCAGCTTAGTCGGGGGGGATGAAAAACTGTTTTTT
>TRBD2|NA|TRBV7-6|TRBJ2-7
CASSRGLAGDSYEQYF
TGTGCCAGCAGCCGTGGACTAGCGGGAGACTCCTACGAGCAGTACTTC
>NA|few|TRBV29-1|TRBJ2-1
CSVGGEVSYNEQFF
TGCAGCGTTGGGGGAGAGGTCTCCTACAATGAGCAGTTCTTC
>NA|few|TRBV19|TRBJ2-7
CASSSGVEQYF
TGTGCCAGTAGCTCAGGGGTCGAGCAGTACTTC
>NA|NA|TRBV4-1|TRBJ1-2
CASSNLLSYGYTF
TGCGCCAGCAGCAATTTACTTTCCTATGGCTACACCTTC
>NA|NA|TRBV25-1|TRBJ2-1
CASSEYSGVSSYNEQFF
TGTGCCAGCAGTGAATATAGTGGCGTCTCCTCCTACAATGAGCAGTTCTTC
>NA|NA|TRBV11-1|TRBJ1-2
CASSLLGGELYGYTF
TGTGCCAGCAGCCTCCTCGGGGGTGAACTCTATGGCTACACCTTC
>NA|NA|TRBV2|TRBJ2-2
CASSSAWELFF
TGTGCCAGCAGTTCAGCTTGGGAGCTGTTTTTT
>NA|NA|TRBV20-1|TRBJ2-1
CSARGSEVEQFF
TGCAGTGCTAGAGGTTCCGAAGTTGAGCAGTTCTTC
>NA|NA|TRBV6-1|TRBJ1-1
CASSPTGFRTEAFF
TGTGCCAGCAGCCCTACAGGGTTTAGGACTGAAGCTTTCTTT
>TRBD2|NA|TRBV12-3/TRBV12-4|TRBJ2-7
CASSLLAGLSYEQYF
TGTGCCAGCAGTCTACTAGCGGGCCTCTCCTACGAGCAGTACTTC
>NA|NA|TRBV20-1|TRBJ1-2
CSARGGRETYGYTF
TGCAGTGCTAGGGGTGGACGGGAGACCTATGGCTACACCTTC
>NA|few|TRBV19|TRBJ1-5
CASNLGTYQPQHF
TGTGCCAGTAATCTAGGAACTTATCAGCCCCAGCATTTT
>NA|NA|TRBV2|TRBJ1-1
CASSKATSGTSNTEAFF
TGTGCCAGCAGTAAAGCAACCTCCGGGACGTCGAACACTGAAGCTTTCTTT
>NA|few|TRBV5-4|TRBJ1-1
CASSWTENTEAFF
TGTGCCAGCAGCTGGACGGAGAACACTGAAGCTTTCTTT
>TRBD1|NA|TRBV28|TRBJ1-5
CASSSLQTGLKPQHF
TGTGCCAGCAGCTCCTTACAGACAGGGCTAAAGCCCCAGCATTTT
>NA|NA|TRBV12-3/TRBV12-4|TRBJ2-2
CASSLRLANTGELFF
TGTGCCAGCAGTTTACGGTTAGCGAACACCGGGGAGCTGTTTTTT
>TRBD2|NA|TRBV4-2|TRBJ2-3
CASSQWTSGWADTQYF
TGTGCCAGCAGCCAATGGACTAGCGGGTGGGCAGATACGCAGTATTTT
>TRBD2|NA|TRBV11-3|TRBJ2-1
CASSPLPASGMRNEQFF
TGTGCCAGCAGCCCCCTACCAGCTAGCGGCATGAGGAATGAGCAGTTCTTC
>NA|NA|TRBV6-1|TRBJ1-1
CASSESAGPLNTEAFF
TGTGCCAGCAGTGAATCTGCAGGGCCTCTAAACACTGAAGCTTTCTTT
>NA|NA|TRBV11-3|TRBJ2-2
CASSFNSGENTGELFF
TGTGCCAGCAGCTTTAACTCGGGAGAGAACACCGGGGAGCTGTTTTTT
>TRBD1|NA|TRBV5-1|TRBJ2-1
CASSGQGTGYNEQFF
TGCGCCAGCAGCGGACAGGGGACCGGGTACAATGAGCAGTTCTTC
>NA|NA|TRBV3-1|TRBJ2-7
CASSQDWPWGPEQYF
TGTGCCAGCAGCCAAGATTGGCCGTGGGGACCCGAGCAGTACTTC